This T cell receptor beta chain was found in a study of T cells after yellow fever vaccination. Study results and limitations: Abundant clonotypes (contaminants from the bulk population) could be present in FACS-sorted repertoires. Just a small share of clonotypes turned up in the CD4 compartment as well as the CD8 compartment. The secondary response showed a weaker magnitude and a faster peak, day 5 versus 15.

At least ten counts were recorded for this clonotype. Its antigen is not known. TCRdb reprocessed the 5' RACE reads via MiXCR and lists one record per CDR3 protein. The top ten hold more than 20% of the sample, which has about 340,000 distinct CDR3 sequences, around 3.9% seen once. Per germline, CDR1 SGHRS and CDR2 YFSETQ. The CDR3 length is 14 residues. Between the trimmed V and J ends, which lost 0 bases and 5 bases, there was a span of 11 bases. The receptor was isolated from a man between 18 and 29 years old who received the YFV17D yellow fever vaccine. This sample comprised PBMCs, obtained 5 days after the yellow fever booster vaccination. This chain joins TRBV5-1 and TRBJ2-5; D might be TRBD1 (6 bases). The CDR3, as DNA: TGCGCCAGCAGCTTGGTAGGGGGTGCGGAGACCCAGTACTTC. Amino acid sequence: CASSLVGGAETQYF.